This T cell receptor (beta chain) was profiled in a study of T cell responses to AZD1222 COVID-19 vaccine. Study overall: Second-dose recipients at about 4 or about 12 weeks were treated as one pooled group. Study-wide findings and caveats: Compared with day 0, the breadth and depth of the Spike-specific TCR repertoire rose significantly after two doses of AZD1222.

Worth noting for this clone: Its antigen is not known.

This CDR3 region has 14 residues. J lost 7 bases, V lost 5 bases, and 11 bases had no gene match. CDR1 and CDR2 from the germline V gene are MDHEN and SYDVKM. The data were produced by immunoSEQ multiplex PCR, yet TCRdb's version contains in-frame clones alone and is incomplete. Of 75,000 to 100,000 clones in the sample, approximately 90% were seen once. The origin of this receptor is an adult in good health. The source was peripheral blood, collected on day 0 of AZD1222 vaccination. The gene calls are TRBV28 and TRBJ2-7; 7 bases are shared with TRBD2. The CDR3 loop is CASSSPGGIGEQYF. The CDR3 DNA reads as TGTGCCAGCAGTAGCCCGGGGGGAATAGGGGAGCAGTACTTC.